The text below deals with one TCR beta chain. Trimming pared 1 base from V and 2 bases from J, leaving 12 bases between. Germline V gives CDR1 SGHVS, CDR2 FQNEAQ. This CDR3 has 15 amino acids. The data originate from a study of blood T cell repertoires in COVID-19. On the study more broadly: Material from acute and convalescent COVID-19 was sourced from the United States, Italy and Spain. From T cells, B-cell-depleted T cells, or PBMCs came the material, which was cDNA or gDNA.

Original handling: From reference gene primer amplification, estimates of nucleated cell counts were derived. Clones were sequenced by immunoSEQ multiplex PCR, and TCRdb holds only the in-frame ones, with some missing. From that table come the V and J calls and clone size; the DNA was used to work out D and trimming. The sample includes about 89,000 clones, 80% of them seen just once. The sequencing input was peripheral blood. V gene TRBV7-8 combines with J gene TRBJ2-7, with TRBD2 as a possible D gene (6 bases). The TCR originated in a woman at least 80 years old with acute or convalescent COVID-19. The CDR3 region has the DNA TGTGCCAGCAGCTTAGGGGGTCGGGGGACCTACGAGCAGTACTTC. It translates to CASSLGGRGTYEQYF.